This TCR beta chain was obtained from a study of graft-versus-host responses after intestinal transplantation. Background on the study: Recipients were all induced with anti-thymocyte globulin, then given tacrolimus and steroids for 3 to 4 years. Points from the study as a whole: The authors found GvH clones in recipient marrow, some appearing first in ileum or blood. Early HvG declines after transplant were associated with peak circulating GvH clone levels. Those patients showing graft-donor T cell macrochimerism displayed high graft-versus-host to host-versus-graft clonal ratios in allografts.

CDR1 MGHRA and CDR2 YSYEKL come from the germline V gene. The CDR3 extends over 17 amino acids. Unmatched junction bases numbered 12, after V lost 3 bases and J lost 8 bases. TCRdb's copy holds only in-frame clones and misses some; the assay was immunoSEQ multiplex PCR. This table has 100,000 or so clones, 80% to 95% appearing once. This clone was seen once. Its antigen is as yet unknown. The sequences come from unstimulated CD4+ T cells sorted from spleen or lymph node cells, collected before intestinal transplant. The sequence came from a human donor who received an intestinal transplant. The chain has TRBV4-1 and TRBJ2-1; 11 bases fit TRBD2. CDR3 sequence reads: CASSQTSGLAEWHEQFF. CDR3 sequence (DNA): TGCGCCAGCAGCCAGACATCGGGACTAGCGGAGTGGCATGAGCAGTTCTTC.